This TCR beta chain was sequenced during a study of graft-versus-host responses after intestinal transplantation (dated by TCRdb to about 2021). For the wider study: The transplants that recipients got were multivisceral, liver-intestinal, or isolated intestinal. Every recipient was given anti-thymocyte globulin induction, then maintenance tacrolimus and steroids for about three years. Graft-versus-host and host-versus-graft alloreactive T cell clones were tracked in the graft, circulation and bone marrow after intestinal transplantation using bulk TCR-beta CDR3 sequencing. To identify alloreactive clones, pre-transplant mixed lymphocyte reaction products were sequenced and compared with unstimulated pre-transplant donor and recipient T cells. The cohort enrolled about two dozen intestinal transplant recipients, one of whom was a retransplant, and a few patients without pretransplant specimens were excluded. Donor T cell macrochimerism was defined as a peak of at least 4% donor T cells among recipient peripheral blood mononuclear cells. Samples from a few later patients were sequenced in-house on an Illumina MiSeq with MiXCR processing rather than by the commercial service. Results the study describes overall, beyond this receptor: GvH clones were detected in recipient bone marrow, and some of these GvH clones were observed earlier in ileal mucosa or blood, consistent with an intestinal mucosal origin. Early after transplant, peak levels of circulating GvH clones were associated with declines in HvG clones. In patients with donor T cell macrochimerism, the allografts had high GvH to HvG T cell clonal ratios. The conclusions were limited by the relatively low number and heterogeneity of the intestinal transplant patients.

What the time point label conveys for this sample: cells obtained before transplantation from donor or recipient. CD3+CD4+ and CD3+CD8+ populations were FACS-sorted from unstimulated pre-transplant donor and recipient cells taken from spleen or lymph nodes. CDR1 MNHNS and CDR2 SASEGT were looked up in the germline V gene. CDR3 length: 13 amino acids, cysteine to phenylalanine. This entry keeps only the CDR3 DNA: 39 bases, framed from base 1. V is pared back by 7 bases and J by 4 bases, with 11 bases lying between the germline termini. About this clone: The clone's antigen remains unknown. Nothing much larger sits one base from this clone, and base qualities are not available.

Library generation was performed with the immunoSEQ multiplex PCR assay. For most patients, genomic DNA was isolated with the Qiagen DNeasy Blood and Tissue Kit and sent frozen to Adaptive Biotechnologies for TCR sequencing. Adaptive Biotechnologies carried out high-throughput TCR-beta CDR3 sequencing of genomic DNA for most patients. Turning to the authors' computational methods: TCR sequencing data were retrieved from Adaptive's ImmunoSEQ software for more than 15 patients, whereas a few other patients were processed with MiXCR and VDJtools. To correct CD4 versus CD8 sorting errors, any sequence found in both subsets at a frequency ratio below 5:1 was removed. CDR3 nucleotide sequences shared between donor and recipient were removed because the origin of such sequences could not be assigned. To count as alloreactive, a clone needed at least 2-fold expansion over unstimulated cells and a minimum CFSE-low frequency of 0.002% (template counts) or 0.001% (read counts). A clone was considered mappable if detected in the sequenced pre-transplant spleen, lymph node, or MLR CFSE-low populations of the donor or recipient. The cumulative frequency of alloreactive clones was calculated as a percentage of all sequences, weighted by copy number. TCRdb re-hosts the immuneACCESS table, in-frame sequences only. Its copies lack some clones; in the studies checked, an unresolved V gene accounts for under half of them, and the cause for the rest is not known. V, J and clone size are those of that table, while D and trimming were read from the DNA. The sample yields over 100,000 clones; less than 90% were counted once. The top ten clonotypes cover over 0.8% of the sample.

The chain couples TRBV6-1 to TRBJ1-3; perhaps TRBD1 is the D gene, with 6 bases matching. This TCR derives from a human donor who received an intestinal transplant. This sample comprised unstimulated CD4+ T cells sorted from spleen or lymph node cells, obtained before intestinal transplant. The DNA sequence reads TGTGCCAGCATATGGGGGCACGGAAACACCATATATTTT. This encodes CASIWGHGNTIYF.